Listed below are T cell receptor beta chains from one sample, sequenced in a study of CD8 T cells in ankylosing spondylitis. TCRdb redid the calling of the 5' RACE reads with MiXCR, one entry per CDR3 protein. This table holds 200,000 to 300,000 distinct CDR3 sequences, roughly 10% found once. The sample was blood, either unsorted or a sorted T cell fraction (not recorded which). The receptors were sampled from a male donor with ankylosing spondylitis or in good health (not recorded which). Both conserved end residues are trimmed from each CDR3. Clone size, where shown, is once, few, many, or a class for clones that have expanded.

len,abundance,v_gene,CDR3aa
9,many,TRBV29-1,SVPTYNEQF
13,many,TRBV19,ASTYKTGVDQPQH
17,many,TRBV5-1,ASTISGTSGQGSKETQY
14,few,TRBV15,ATSRDAGGLTDTQY
14,many,TRBV5-1,ASSRKDDISNYGYT
11,many,TRBV10-1,ASSTGIDQPQH
13,-,TRBV5-5,ASTPMVSAGEKLF
11,many,TRBV10-3,AISVGLDTEAF
16,few,TRBV6-4,ASSDTSGGASFADEQF
14,many,TRBV10-3,AISESGTLANYGYT
11,-,TRBV6-4,ASSRDQRDGQF
13,many,TRBV27,ASSLSRGIGNTIY
13,many,TRBV14,ASSRARGSTDTQY
10,many,TRBV5-1,ASRADRGSAF
13,many,TRBV5-3,ARKRQIHHTGELF
14,-,TRBV19,ASTQGPYSGANVLT
13,-,TRBV7-9,ASSLGTGGFTEAF
12,-,TRBV5-1,ASSLDPGQETQY
13,few,TRBV7-8,ASSLVGALGYEQY
10,many,TRBV11-2,ASSTDRYEQY
13,many,TRBV7-9,ASSPQGSSGNTIY
13,many,TRBV19,ASNDRGQGTGELF
11,-,TRBV30,AWSVWTGGGYT
9,many,TRBV20-1,SARDVGRQY
12,many,TRBV11-2,ASSLLQGVYGYT
13,many,TRBV25-1,ASSESGTANSPLH
13,-,TRBV6-1,ASSGVPGQGWTQY
11,few,TRBV7-2,ASSLGHTGELF
11,few,TRBV10-1,ASSWDGNYGYT
13,many,TRBV5-1,ASSKTGLRDTEAF
11,many,TRBV20-1,SADRGTANTIY
16,many,TRBV20-1,SARDSFGRAGMNTEAF
13,-,TRBV2,ASRPRRQGKAEAF
14,many,TRBV3-1,ASSRVAGVGSGEQF
11,many,TRBV14,ASSLVPADTQY
14,-,TRBV18,ASSYPGATTNYGYT
11,many,TRBV18,ASSPPPQETQY
14,-,TRBV5-5,ASGPGLAGFYNEQF
13,many,TRBV7-2,ASSFEGGSYNEQF
13,many,TRBV5-1,ASSSEGQGPLEQY
11,-,TRBV11-2,ASSKSGGGEQY
13,many,TRBV20-1,SARGIGQFTDTQY
13,many,TRBV20-1,SAYSTGGNNQPQH
14,-,TRBV5-4,ASSLNGGSANEKLF
11,many,TRBV15,ATSRDRNTEAF
17,few,TRBV9,ASSPRDREARPNTGELF
13,-,TRBV10-3,AISTFSGAYNEQF
12,many,TRBV5-1,ASSPDSEQETQY
10,many,TRBV12-3/TRBV12-4,ASSLYAAEAF
9,many,TRBV13,ASSLWDTQY
14,many,TRBV5-1,ASSLGGAGSYNEQF
10,many,TRBV29-1,SGGPTVYGYT
12,many,TRBV7-2,ASSLIQATDTQY